This T cell receptor (beta chain) came from a study of CD8+ T cells in alopecia areata. The CDR3 loop spans 16 amino acids. The germline CDR1 and CDR2 sequences are GTSNPN and SVGIG (reference sequence). V shed 1 base and J 0 bases; nucleotides not matched to a gene: 5. Sequencing templates came from extracted RNA that was reverse transcribed into cDNA. Generated by immunoSEQ multiplex PCR, the TCRdb table keeps only in-frame clones and is missing some. The repertoire includes more than 100,000 clones, approximately 53% of them detected once, and 0.46% sits in the top ten. Broader study findings: Many expanded lesional clones persisted during tofacitinib (in both scalp and blood).

This clone was recorded only once. Its antigen is undetermined. The treatment denotes: oral pan-JAK inhibitor, 5-10 mg twice daily. Alopecia areata patients provided lesional scalp punch biopsies and peripheral blood. The specimen comprised CD4+ T cells sorted from blood, sampled at week 4, from a patient treated with tofacitinib. The receptor was isolated from a human donor with alopecia areata. The genes are TRBV30 and TRBJ2-3; 9 positions agree with TRBD2. This chain's CDR3 is CAWSGGTSGSTDTQYF. The DNA of the CDR3 is TGTGCCTGGAGTGGAGGCACTAGCGGGAGCACAGATACGCAGTATTTT.